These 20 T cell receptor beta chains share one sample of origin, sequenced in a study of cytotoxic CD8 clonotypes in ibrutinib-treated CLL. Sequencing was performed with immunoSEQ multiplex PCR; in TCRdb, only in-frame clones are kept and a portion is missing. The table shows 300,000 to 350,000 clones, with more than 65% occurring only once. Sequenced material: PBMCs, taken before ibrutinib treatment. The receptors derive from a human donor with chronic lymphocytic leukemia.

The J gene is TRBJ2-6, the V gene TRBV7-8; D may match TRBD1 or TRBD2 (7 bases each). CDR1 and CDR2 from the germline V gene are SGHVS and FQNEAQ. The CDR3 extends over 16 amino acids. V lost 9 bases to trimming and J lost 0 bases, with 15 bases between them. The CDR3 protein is CASTPGGASGANVLTF. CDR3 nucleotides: TGTGCCAGTACCCCAGGGGGGGCCTCTGGGGCCAACGTCCTGACTTTC. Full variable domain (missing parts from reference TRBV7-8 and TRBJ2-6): GAGVSQSPRYKVAKRGQDVALRCDPISGHVSLFWYQQALGQGPEFLTYFQNEAQLDKSGLPSDRFFAERPEGSVSTLKIQRTQQEDSAVYLCASTPGGASGANVLTFGAGSRLTVL.

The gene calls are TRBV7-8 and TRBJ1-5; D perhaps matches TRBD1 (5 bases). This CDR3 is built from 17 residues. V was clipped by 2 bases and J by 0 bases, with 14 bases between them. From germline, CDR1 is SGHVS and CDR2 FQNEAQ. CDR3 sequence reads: CASSLIPDRNSNQPQHF. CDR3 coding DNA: TGTGCCAGCAGCTTAATCCCAGACAGAAATAGCAATCAGCCCCAGCATTTT.

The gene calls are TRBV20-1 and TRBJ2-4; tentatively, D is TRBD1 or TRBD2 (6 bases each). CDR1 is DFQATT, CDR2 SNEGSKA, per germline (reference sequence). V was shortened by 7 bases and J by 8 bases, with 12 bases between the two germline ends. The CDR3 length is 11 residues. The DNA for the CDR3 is TGCAGTGTTGGGGGGCTAGACATTCAGTACTTC. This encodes CSVGGLDIQYF.

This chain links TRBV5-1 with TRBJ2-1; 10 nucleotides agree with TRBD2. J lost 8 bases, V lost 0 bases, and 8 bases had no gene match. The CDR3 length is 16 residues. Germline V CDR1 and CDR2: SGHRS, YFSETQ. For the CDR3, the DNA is TGCGCCAGCAGCTTGGCCGCTAGCGGGAGAGTATATGAGCAGTTCTTC. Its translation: CASSLAASGRVYEQFF.

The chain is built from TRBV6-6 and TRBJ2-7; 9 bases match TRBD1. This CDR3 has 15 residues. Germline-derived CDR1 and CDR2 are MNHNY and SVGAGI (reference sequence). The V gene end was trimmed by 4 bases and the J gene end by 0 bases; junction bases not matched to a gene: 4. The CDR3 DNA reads TGTGCCAGCAGTTCAACAGGGGGCTTCTCCTACGAGCAGTACTTC. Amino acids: CASSSTGGFSYEQYF.

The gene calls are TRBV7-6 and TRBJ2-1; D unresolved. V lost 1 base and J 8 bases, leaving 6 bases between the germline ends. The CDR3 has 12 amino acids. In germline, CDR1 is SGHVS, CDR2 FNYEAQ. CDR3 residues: CASSLGMDEQFF. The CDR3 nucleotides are TGTGCCAGCAGCTTAGGCATGGATGAGCAGTTCTTC.

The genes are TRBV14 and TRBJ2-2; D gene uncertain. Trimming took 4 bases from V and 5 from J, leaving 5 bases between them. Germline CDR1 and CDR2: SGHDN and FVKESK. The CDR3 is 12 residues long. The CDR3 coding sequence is TGTGCCAGCAGCCTTAGGACCGGGGAGCTGTTTTTT. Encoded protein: CASSLRTGELFF. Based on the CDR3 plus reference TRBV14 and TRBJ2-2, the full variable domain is EAGVTQFPSHSVIEKGQTVTLRCDPISGHDNLYWYRRVMGKEIKFLLHFVKESKQDESGMPNNRFLAERTGGTYSTLKVQPAELEDSGVYFCASSLRTGELFFGEGSRLTVL.

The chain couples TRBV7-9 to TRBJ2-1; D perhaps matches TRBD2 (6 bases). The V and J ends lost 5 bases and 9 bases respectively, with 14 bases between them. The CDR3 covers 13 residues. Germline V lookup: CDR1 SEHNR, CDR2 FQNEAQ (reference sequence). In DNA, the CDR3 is TGTGCCAGCAGCCGGTCGAAAGCGGGTGAGCAGTTCTTC. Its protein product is CASSRSKAGEQFF.

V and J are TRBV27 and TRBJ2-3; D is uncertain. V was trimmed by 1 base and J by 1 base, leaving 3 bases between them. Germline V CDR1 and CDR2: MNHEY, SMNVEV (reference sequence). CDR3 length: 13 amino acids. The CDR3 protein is CASSLFRTDTQYF. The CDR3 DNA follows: TGTGCCAGCAGTTTATTTCGCACAGATACGCAGTATTTT.

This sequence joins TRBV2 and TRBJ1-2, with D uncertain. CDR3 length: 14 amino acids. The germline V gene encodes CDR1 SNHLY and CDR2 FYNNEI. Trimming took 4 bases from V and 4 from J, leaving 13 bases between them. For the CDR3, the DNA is TGTGCCAGCAGTGTGGATGGGTTCGGCTATGGCTACACCTTC. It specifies CASSVDGFGYGYTF. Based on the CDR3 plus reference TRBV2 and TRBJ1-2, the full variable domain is EPEVTQTPSHQVTQMGQEVILRCVPISNHLYFYWYRQILGQKVEFLVSFYNNEISEKSEIFDDQFSVERPDGSNFTLKIRSTKLEDSAMYFCASSVDGFGYGYTFGSGTRLTVV.

For the CDR3, the DNA is TGTGCCAGCGGACGAAGGGGTAGTGGGACAGGAAGTTCGAATGAGCAGTTCTTC. Translated: CASGRRGSGTGSSNEQFF. The V gene is TRBV27, the J gene TRBJ2-1; 8 nucleotides agree with TRBD1. Germline V CDR1 and CDR2: MNHEY, SMNVEV (reference sequence). CDR3 size: 18 residues. V lost 8 bases to trimming and J lost 7 bases; unmatched junction nucleotides: 22.

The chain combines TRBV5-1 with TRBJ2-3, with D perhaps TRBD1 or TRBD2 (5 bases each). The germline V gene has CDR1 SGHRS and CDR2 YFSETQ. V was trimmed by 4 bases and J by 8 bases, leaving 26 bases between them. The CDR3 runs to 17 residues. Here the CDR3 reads CASSPIGAGSSYGTQYF. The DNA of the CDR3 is TGCGCCAGCAGCCCCATCGGGGCAGGGTCATCCTATGGTACGCAGTATTTT.

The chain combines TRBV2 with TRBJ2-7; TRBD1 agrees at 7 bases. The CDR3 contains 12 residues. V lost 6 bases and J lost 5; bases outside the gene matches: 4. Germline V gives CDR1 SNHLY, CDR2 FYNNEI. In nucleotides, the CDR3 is TGTGCCAGCAGAGACAGGGTGGACGAGCAGTACTTC. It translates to CASRDRVDEQYF.

CDR3 nucleotide sequence: TGTGCCAGCAGCCAAGACTCTGGGGCCAACGTCCTGACTTTC. It is translated as CASSQDSGANVLTF. The V call is TRBV5-4, the J call TRBJ2-6; D is ambiguous. CDR3 length equals 14 residues. Per germline, CDR1 SGHNT and CDR2 YYREEE (reference sequence). Trimming removed 4 bases at V and 0 bases at J, with 5 bases between.

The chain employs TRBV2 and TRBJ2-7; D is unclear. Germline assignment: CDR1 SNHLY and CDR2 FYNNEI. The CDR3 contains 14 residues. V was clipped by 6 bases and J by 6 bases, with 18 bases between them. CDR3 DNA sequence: TGTGCCAGCAGGACCGCCTCTCGAGGCCCCGAGCAGTACTTC. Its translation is CASRTASRGPEQYF.

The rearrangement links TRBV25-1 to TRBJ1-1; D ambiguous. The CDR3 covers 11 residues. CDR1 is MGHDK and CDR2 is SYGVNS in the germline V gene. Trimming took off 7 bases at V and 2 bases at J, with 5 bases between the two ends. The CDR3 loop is CASILNTEAFF. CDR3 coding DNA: TGTGCCAGCATTCTTAACACTGAAGCTTTCTTT. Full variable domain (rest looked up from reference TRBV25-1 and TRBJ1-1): EADIYQTPRYLVIGTGKKITLECSQTMGHDKMYWYQQDPGMELHLIHYSYGVNSTEKGDLSSESTVSRIRTEHFPLTLESARPSHTSQYLCASILNTEAFFGQGTRLTVV.

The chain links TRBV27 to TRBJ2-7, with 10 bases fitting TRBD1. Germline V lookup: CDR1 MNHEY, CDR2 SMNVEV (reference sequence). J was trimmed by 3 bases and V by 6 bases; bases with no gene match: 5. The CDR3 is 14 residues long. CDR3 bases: TGTGCCAGCAGCCCCGGGACAGGGGTCTACGAGCAGTACTTC. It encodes CASSPGTGVYEQYF.

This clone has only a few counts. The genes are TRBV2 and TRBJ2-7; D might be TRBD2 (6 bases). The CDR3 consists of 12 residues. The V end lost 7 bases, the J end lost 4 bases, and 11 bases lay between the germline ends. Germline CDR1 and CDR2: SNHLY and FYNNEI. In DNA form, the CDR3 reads TGTGCCAGCATAAGGAGGGGTTACGAGCAGTACTTC. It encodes CASIRRGYEQYF.

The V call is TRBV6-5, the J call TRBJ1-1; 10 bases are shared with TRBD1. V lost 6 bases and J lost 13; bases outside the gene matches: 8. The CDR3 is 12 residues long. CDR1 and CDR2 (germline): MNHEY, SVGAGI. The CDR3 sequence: CASRTGTGAFFF. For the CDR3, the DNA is TGTGCCAGCAGGACCGGGACAGGGGCCTTTTTCTTT.

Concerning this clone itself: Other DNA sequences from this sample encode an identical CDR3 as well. The CDR3 here is CASSPPGNTEAFF. The CDR3 nucleotides read TGTGCCAGCTCCCCTCCTGGGAACACTGAAGCTTTCTTT. The rearrangement uses TRBV18 and TRBJ1-1; D ambiguous. V gave up 6 bases and J gave up 1 base, with 9 bases separating them. Germline V gives CDR1 KGHSH, CDR2 LQKENI. This CDR3 contains 13 residues.